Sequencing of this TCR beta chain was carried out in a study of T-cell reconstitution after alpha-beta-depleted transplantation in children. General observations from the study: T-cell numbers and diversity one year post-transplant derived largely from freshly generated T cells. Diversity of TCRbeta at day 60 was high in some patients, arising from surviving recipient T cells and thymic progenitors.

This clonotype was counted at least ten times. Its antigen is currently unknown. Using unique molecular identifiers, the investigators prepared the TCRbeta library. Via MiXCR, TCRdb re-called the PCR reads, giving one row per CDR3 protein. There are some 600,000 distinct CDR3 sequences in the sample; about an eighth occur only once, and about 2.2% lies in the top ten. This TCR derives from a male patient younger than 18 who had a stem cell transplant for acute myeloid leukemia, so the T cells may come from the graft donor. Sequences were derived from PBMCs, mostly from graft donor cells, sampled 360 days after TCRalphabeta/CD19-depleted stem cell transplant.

The CDR3 DNA follows: TGCGCCAGCAGCTTGGACTTACAGGGGATAACTGAAGCTTTCTTT. This sequence encodes CASSLDLQGITEAFF. The chain joins TRBV5-1 to TRBJ1-1; TRBD1 matches at 7 bases. The germline gives CDR1 SGHRS, CDR2 YFSETQ. CDR3 length equals 15 residues. The trim removed 0 bases at V and 5 bases at J, leaving 7 bases unmatched.